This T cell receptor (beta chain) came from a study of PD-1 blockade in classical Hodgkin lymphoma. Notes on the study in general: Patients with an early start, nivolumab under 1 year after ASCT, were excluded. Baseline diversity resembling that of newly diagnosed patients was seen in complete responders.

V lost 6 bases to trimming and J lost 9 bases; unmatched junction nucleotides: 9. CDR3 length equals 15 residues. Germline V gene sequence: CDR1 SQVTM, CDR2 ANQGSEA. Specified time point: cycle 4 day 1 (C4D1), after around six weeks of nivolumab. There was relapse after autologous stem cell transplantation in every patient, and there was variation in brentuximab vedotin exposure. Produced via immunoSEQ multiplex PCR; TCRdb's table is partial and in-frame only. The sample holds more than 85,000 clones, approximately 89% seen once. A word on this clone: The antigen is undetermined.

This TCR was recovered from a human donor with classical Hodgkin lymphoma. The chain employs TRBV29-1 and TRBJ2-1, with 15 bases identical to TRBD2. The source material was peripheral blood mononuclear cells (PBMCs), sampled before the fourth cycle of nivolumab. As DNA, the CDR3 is TGCAGCGTCCAAGGACTAGCGGGAGGGCCTGGTGAGCAGTTCTTC. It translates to CSVQGLAGGPGEQFF.